This is a list of T cell receptor beta chains from one sample in a study of T cell changes during pregnancy in multiple sclerosis. Assay used: immunoSEQ multiplex PCR; TCRdb lists only in-frame clones, some missing. The sample includes around 40,000 clones, approximately 91% of them seen just once. This sample comprised CD4+ T cells from peripheral blood mononuclear cells, obtained in the third trimester of pregnancy. The receptor set was obtained from a female donor in good health, enrolled as a control in a pregnancy study. Each CDR3 is given with its conserved first and last residue. A D gene is named only where the DNA matches it firmly. Size tells how often a clone was seen (once, few, many) or the class of an expanded clone, and some rows leave it out.

>TRBD2|TRBV9|TRBJ2-5|.
CASSTSGIRAGTQYF
TGTGCCAGCAGCACTAGCGGCATCAGGGCGGGGACCCAGTACTTC
>.|TRBV6-6|TRBJ2-1|.
CASSYSGQYNEQFF
TGTGCCAGCAGTTACTCTGGGCAGTACAATGAGCAGTTCTTC
>TRBD1|TRBV7-3|TRBJ2-1|.
CASSFSGQGTFNEQFF
TGTGCCAGCAGCTTCTCGGGACAGGGAACGTTCAATGAGCAGTTCTTC
>.|TRBV7-2|TRBJ2-5|.
CASSPPFPEETQYF
TGTGCCAGCAGCCCCCCCTTCCCCGAAGAGACCCAGTACTTC
>TRBD1|TRBV2|TRBJ1-6|.
CASSEAWRGRSWGSPLHF
TGTGCCAGCAGTGAAGCATGGAGGGGGCGATCCTGGGGTTCACCCCTCCACTTT
>.|TRBV10-3|TRBJ1-1|few
CAISESGGNTEAFF
TGTGCCATCAGTGAGTCCGGGGGGAACACTGAAGCTTTCTTT
>TRBD1|TRBV25-1|TRBJ1-2|.
CATTGGFGYTF
TGTGCCACCACAGGGGGCTTTGGCTACACCTTC
>.|TRBV5-1|TRBJ2-7|.
CASSLDPTGSYEQYF
TGCGCCAGCAGCTTGGACCCTACAGGGTCCTACGAGCAGTACTTC
>.|TRBV29-1|TRBJ1-4|.
CSVPGELDEKLFF
TGCAGCGTCCCAGGGGAATTGGATGAAAAACTGTTTTTT
>TRBD1|TRBV6-5|TRBJ2-7|.
CASIPSGGLLYEQYF
TGTGCCAGCATTCCTTCAGGGGGCCTCCTCTACGAGCAGTACTTC
>.|TRBV10-1|TRBJ1-6|medium-sized
CASSESRDNNSPLHF
TGCGCCAGCAGTGAGTCCAGGGATAACAATTCACCCCTCCACTTT
>.|TRBV5-6|TRBJ1-2|.
CASSSTQGGYTF
TGTGCCAGCAGCTCGACACAGGGAGGCTACACCTTC
>.|TRBV28|TRBJ1-5|.
CASNPQVNQPQHF
TGTGCCAGTAATCCTCAGGTTAATCAGCCCCAGCATTTT
>TRBD2|TRBV5-1|TRBJ2-3|.
CASSDVAGEDTQYF
TGCGCCAGCAGCGATGTAGCGGGAGAAGATACGCAGTATTTT
>TRBD2|TRBV7-7|TRBJ2-2|.
CASSPRALAGGELFF
TGTGCTAGCAGCCCGAGAGCTCTAGCGGGCGGGGAGCTGTTTTTT
>.|TRBV5-1|TRBJ2-3|.
CASKGRKEGSSTDTQYF
TGCGCCAGCAAGGGTCGGAAGGAGGGCTCCAGCACAGATACGCAGTATTTT
>.|TRBV28|TRBJ2-2|.
CASRFGDGELFF
TGTGCCAGCAGATTCGGAGACGGGGAGCTGTTTTTT
>.|TRBV18|TRBJ1-2|.
CATRESTNYGYTF
TGTGCCACTCGAGAGAGTACTAACTATGGCTACACCTTC
>TRBD2|TRBV7-3|TRBJ2-5|.
CASSPRGSGGGETQYF
TGTGCCAGCAGCCCCAGAGGGTCGGGAGGCGGAGAGACCCAGTACTTC
>.|TRBV6-1|TRBJ1-3|.
CASSDDAGATGNTIYF
TGTGCCAGCAGTGACGATGCGGGGGCGACTGGAAACACCATATATTTT
>TRBD1|TRBV4-1|TRBJ2-6|.
CASSQGQGPGANVLTF
TGCGCCAGCAGCCAGGGACAGGGCCCCGGGGCCAACGTCCTGACTTTC
>TRBD2|TRBV19|TRBJ2-1|.
CASRDNSGRSYNEQFF
TGTGCCAGTAGAGATAATAGCGGGAGGTCCTACAATGAGCAGTTCTTC
>TRBD2|TRBV6-6|TRBJ2-7|.
CASSYSGEKEYF
TGTGCCAGCAGTTACAGCGGGGAGAAAGAGTACTTC
>TRBD1|TRBV11-2|TRBJ2-5|.
CASSLDTGGPQETQYF
TGTGCCAGCAGCTTAGATACAGGGGGCCCTCAAGAGACCCAGTACTTC
>.|TRBV7-9|TRBJ1-1|.
CASSFEGVEAFF
TGTGCCAGCAGCTTTGAGGGGGTTGAAGCTTTCTTT
>TRBD1|TRBV5-6|TRBJ2-3|.
CASSQGTGTTDTQYF
TGTGCCAGCAGCCAAGGGACAGGGACCACAGATACGCAGTATTTT
>TRBD2|TRBV30|TRBJ2-7|.
CAWSGGLADRYEQYF
TGTGCCTGGAGTGGGGGACTAGCGGACCGATACGAGCAGTACTTC
>TRBD1|TRBV7-2|TRBJ2-1|once
CASSLGRGQVNEQFF
TGTGCCAGCAGCTTGGGCAGGGGGCAGGTCAATGAGCAGTTCTTC
>TRBD1|TRBV11-1|TRBJ2-4|.
CASSIGTGKNIQYF
TGTGCCAGCAGCATCGGGACAGGGAAAAACATTCAGTACTTC
>.|TRBV9|TRBJ1-2|.
CASGRDIYGYTF
TGTGCCAGCGGCCGGGACATCTATGGCTACACCTTC
>TRBD2|TRBV28|TRBJ2-5|.
CASSCFLRGLAGGRETQYF
TGTGCCAGCAGTTGCTTCCTTCGGGGACTAGCGGGAGGTAGAGAGACCCAGTACTTC
>.|TRBV5-1|TRBJ2-7|once
CASSPSGSEQYF
TGCGCCAGTTCCCCCTCGGGGTCCGAGCAGTACTTC
>TRBD1|TRBV28|TRBJ1-4|.
CASSLGVTGLTNEKLFF
TGTGCCAGCAGTTTAGGGGTGACAGGGCTCACTAATGAAAAACTGTTTTTT
>.|TRBV2|TRBJ2-1|.
CASREPSEQFF
TGTGCCAGCAGGGAGCCGTCTGAGCAGTTCTTC
>TRBD1|TRBV9|TRBJ2-1|.
CASSITGVDYNEQFF
TGTGCCAGCAGCATAACAGGGGTGGACTACAATGAGCAGTTCTTC
>.|TRBV29-1|TRBJ2-3|.
CSAIKPRNTDTQYF
TGCAGCGCCATCAAACCGCGAAACACAGATACGCAGTATTTT
>.|TRBV6-5|TRBJ2-5|.
CASSYDDRQLQETQYF
TGTGCCAGCAGTTACGACGACAGGCAGCTCCAAGAGACCCAGTACTTC
>.|TRBV30|TRBJ1-1|once
CAWSDMNTEAFF
TGTGCCTGGAGTGATATGAACACTGAAGCTTTCTTT
>TRBD1|TRBV6-4|TRBJ2-1|.
CASSPDRVNNEQFF
TGTGCCAGCAGTCCGGACAGGGTAAACAATGAGCAGTTCTTC
>TRBD2|TRBV4-1|TRBJ2-7|.
CASSQGRASGSYEQYF
TGCGCCAGCAGCCAAGGCCGAGCTAGCGGGAGCTACGAGCAGTACTTC